The rows below give T cell receptor beta chains drawn from one sample of a study of cytomegalovirus exposure and HLA in healthy donors. Measured with immunoSEQ multiplex PCR; TCRdb has only the in-frame clones, and not every one. The sample gives 150,000 to 200,000 clones, 70% to 75% of which show up once; roughly 4.5% is in the top ten. The sample taken for sequencing was PBMCs. All receptors come from a man aged 18-30 years in good health and CMV-seropositive. CDR3s include the opening cysteine and the closing phenylalanine or tryptophan. Fields, in order: J gene, V gene, D gene, clone size, CDR3 protein, CDR3 DNA. The D gene is left open where the match is weak. Clone size, where shown, is once, few, many, or a class for clones that have expanded.

TRBJ1-1,TRBV28,TRBD1,NA,CASRYRGMNTEAFF,TGTGCCAGCAGGTACAGGGGGATGAACACTGAAGCTTTCTTT
TRBJ1-4,TRBV7-7,NA,NA,CASSTYNRRATNEKLFF,TGTGCTAGCAGCACCTATAATCGACGGGCAACTAATGAAAAACTGTTTTTT
TRBJ1-1,TRBV18,TRBD1,few,CASSPGTGNTEAFF,TGTGCCAGCTCACCCGGGACAGGGAACACTGAAGCTTTCTTT
TRBJ1-3,TRBV19,NA,NA,CASREGNTIYF,TGTGCCAGTCGTGAGGGAAACACCATATATTTT
TRBJ1-5,TRBV2,NA,NA,CASSASLNQPQHF,TGTGCCAGCAGTGCTAGTCTAAATCAGCCCCAGCATTTT
TRBJ1-5,TRBV30,TRBD1,NA,CALTYRGLGSNQPQHF,TGTGCCTTGACCTACAGGGGGCTCGGTAGCAATCAGCCCCAGCATTTT
TRBJ1-5,TRBV5-1,NA,NA,CASSSSGGDQPQHF,TGCGCCAGCAGCTCGTCGGGGGGCGACCAGCCCCAGCATTTT
TRBJ1-5,TRBV6-1,NA,NA,CASSELQSNQPQHF,TGTGCCAGCAGTGAACTACAGTCCAATCAGCCCCAGCATTTT
TRBJ2-5,TRBV19,TRBD1,NA,CASISGTGGAMGGTQYF,TGTGCCAGTATCTCCGGGACAGGGGGCGCCATGGGCGGGACCCAGTACTTC
TRBJ2-1,TRBV11-2,TRBD2,NA,CASSLRPGLGPEEQFF,TGTGCCAGCAGCTTACGCCCGGGACTAGGCCCGGAAGAGCAGTTCTTC
TRBJ1-5,TRBV5-1,NA,NA,CASSLAGEGQPQHF,TGCGCCAGCAGCCTGGCGGGGGAGGGTCAGCCCCAGCATTTT
TRBJ2-2,TRBV11-3,NA,few,CATRVQGNTGELFF,TGTGCCACAAGGGTGCAGGGTAACACCGGGGAGCTGTTTTTT
TRBJ2-3,TRBV28,NA,NA,CASSLRTAVRGTDTQYF,TGTGCCAGCAGTTTAAGGACGGCGGTGAGGGGCACAGATACGCAGTATTTT
TRBJ1-4,TRBV2,NA,NA,CASRSSGTEVEKLFF,TGTGCCAGCAGAAGTAGTGGGACTGAAGTTGAAAAACTGTTTTTT
TRBJ2-2,TRBV6-6,NA,NA,CASRETGGAGELFF,TGTGCCAGCAGGGAGACGGGTGGTGCCGGGGAGCTGTTTTTT
TRBJ2-2,TRBV7-3,NA,NA,CASSKTGRNTGELFF,TGTGCCAGCAGCAAAACCGGGAGGAACACCGGGGAGCTGTTTTTT
TRBJ1-2,TRBV6-1,NA,NA,CASSARGYTF,TGTGCCAGCAGCGCCCGAGGGTACACCTTC
TRBJ1-3,TRBV6-5,TRBD1,NA,CASSYGGQHSGNTIYF,TGTGCCAGCAGTTACGGGGGACAGCACTCTGGAAACACCATATATTTT
TRBJ1-2,TRBV19,TRBD1,NA,CASSIVGGQPPNYGYTF,TGTGCCAGTAGTATAGTAGGGGGACAGCCTCCCAACTATGGCTACACCTTC
TRBJ1-1,TRBV5-6,NA,NA,CASSYRRQRMNTEAFF,TGTGCCAGCAGCTACAGACGACAAAGGATGAACACTGAAGCTTTCTTT
TRBJ1-2,TRBV6-1,NA,NA,CASSDKSVRPGTF,TGTGCCAGCAGTGACAAAAGTGTACGCCCGGGGACCTTC
TRBJ1-5,TRBV19,TRBD1,NA,CASSSLIGQGYGQPQHF,TGTGCCAGTAGTTCGCTCATAGGACAGGGTTATGGTCAGCCCCAGCATTTT
TRBJ2-5,TRBV28,TRBD2,NA,CASSFASGGLEETQYF,TGTGCCAGCAGTTTTGCTAGCGGGGGGCTCGAAGAGACCCAGTACTTC
TRBJ1-5,TRBV29-1,TRBD1,NA,CSVRTGTSNQPQHF,TGCAGCGTCCGGACAGGGACGAGCAATCAGCCCCAGCATTTT
TRBJ1-5,TRBV10-2,NA,NA,CASSDFGRTNQPQHF,TGCGCCAGCAGTGACTTTGGCAGGACAAATCAGCCCCAGCATTTT
TRBJ1-1,TRBV7-3,NA,NA,CASSLGGSTEAFF,TGTGCCAGCAGCTTAGGGGGGAGTACTGAAGCTTTCTTT
TRBJ2-1,TRBV7-9,TRBD2,NA,CASSLGREFYNEQFF,TGTGCCAGCAGCTTAGGGCGGGAGTTCTACAATGAGCAGTTCTTC
TRBJ2-1,TRBV30,TRBD1,NA,CAWTGTGNEQFF,TGTGCCTGGACCGGGACAGGCAATGAGCAGTTCTTC
TRBJ2-6,TRBV5-6,NA,few,CASSRIGTGANVLTF,TGTGCCAGCAGCCGAATCGGTACTGGGGCCAACGTCCTGACTTTC
TRBJ1-1,TRBV6-1,NA,NA,CASSARGNTEAFF,TGTGCCAGCAGTGCACGGGGGAACACTGAAGCTTTCTTT
TRBJ2-1,TRBV2,NA,NA,CASSWGQERRDEQFF,TGTGCCAGCAGTTGGGGGCAGGAGAGACGGGATGAGCAGTTCTTC
TRBJ1-1,TRBV5-1,NA,NA,CASSSRTGDTEAFF,TGCGCCAGCAGCTCTAGGACCGGGGACACTGAAGCTTTCTTT
TRBJ1-2,TRBV7-9,NA,NA,CSSSFGEQFYTF,TGTTCCAGCAGCTTCGGCGAACAGTTCTACACCTTC
TRBJ1-4,TRBV7-9,NA,NA,CASSLSRRATNEKLFF,TGTGCCAGCAGCTTGAGCCGGAGGGCAACTAATGAAAAACTGTTTTTT
TRBJ1-2,TRBV18,NA,NA,CASSPAGGRNYGYTF,TGTGCCAGCTCACCCGCCGGGGGACGAAACTATGGCTACACCTTC
TRBJ2-1,TRBV7-9,TRBD2,NA,CASSRGLAGDNEQFF,TGTGCCAGCAGCCGAGGACTAGCGGGGGACAATGAGCAGTTCTTC
TRBJ1-1,TRBV10-3,NA,NA,CAISDRARSTEAFF,TGTGCCATCAGTGACAGGGCTCGGAGCACTGAAGCTTTCTTT
TRBJ1-2,TRBV7-9,NA,few,CASSSPEGQGYGYTF,TGTGCCAGCAGTTCCCCGGAAGGGCAGGGCTATGGCTACACCTTC
TRBJ2-1,TRBV7-9,NA,NA,CASREWRGSKSYNEQFF,TGTGCCAGCAGAGAATGGCGGGGCTCTAAGTCCTACAATGAGCAGTTCTTC
TRBJ2-3,TRBV4-2,TRBD2,NA,CASSQTSAGGEDTQYF,TGTGCCAGCAGCCAAACCTCAGCGGGAGGCGAAGATACGCAGTATTTT
TRBJ1-5,TRBV5-6,NA,NA,CASSLGLPTVNQPQHF,TGTGCCAGCAGCTTGGGTCTACCAACGGTCAATCAGCCCCAGCATTTT
TRBJ2-3,TRBV7-9,TRBD2,NA,CASSLLAGTTDTQYF,TGTGCCAGCAGCTTGTTAGCGGGGACAACAGATACGCAGTATTTT
TRBJ2-1,TRBV28,TRBD2,NA,CASSLSSGGLVYNEQFF,TGTGCCAGCAGTTTATCCAGCGGGGGTTTAGTCTACAATGAGCAGTTCTTC
TRBJ2-5,TRBV30,TRBD2,few,CAWKVSGNIETQYF,TGTGCCTGGAAAGTTAGCGGGAATATCGAGACCCAGTACTTC
TRBJ2-1,TRBV30,NA,NA,CAWSSPARPDNEQFF,TGTGCCTGGAGTTCACCCGCGAGGCCTGACAATGAGCAGTTCTTC